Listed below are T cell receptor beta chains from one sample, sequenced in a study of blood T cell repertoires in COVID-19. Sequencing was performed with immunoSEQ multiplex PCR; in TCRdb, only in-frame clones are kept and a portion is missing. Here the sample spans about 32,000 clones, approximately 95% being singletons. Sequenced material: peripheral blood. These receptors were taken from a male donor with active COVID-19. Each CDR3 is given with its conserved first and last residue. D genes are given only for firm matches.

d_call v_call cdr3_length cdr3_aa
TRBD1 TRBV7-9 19 CASSSLTPGQGFSAGEQFF
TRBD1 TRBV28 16 CASSPLTGGGTGELFF
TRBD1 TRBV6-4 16 CASSETGGSYYNEQFF
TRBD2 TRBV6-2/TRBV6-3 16 CASSSIGGAPYNEQFF
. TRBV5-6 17 CASSLLRASRGSGELFF
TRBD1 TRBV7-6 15 CASTLGQGLNSPLHF
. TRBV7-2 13 CASSPWGVAEAFF
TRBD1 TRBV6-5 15 CASILGTGAGYEQYF
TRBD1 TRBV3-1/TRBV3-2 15 CASSQTTGGESPLHF
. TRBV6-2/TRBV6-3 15 CASSDPGQPRYGYTF
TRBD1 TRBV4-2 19 CASSQGGTGGRGNTDTQYF
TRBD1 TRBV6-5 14 CASRSTGVNYGYTF
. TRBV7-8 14 CASTDLGAGETQYF
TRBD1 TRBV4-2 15 CASSEQSGGQETQYF
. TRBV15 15 CATSRVFTGNYGYTF